This T cell receptor beta chain was sequenced for a study of T cells in Graves' hyperthyroidism and ophthalmopathy. Study-wide background: Before any treatment, at initial diagnosis, peripheral blood was collected. Overall study results and limits: By a 13 V-J model, ophthalmopathy was set apart from stable hyperthyroidism.

Uncontrolled infection, other autoimmune disease, pregnancy or lactation excluded patients. This clonotype has more than one count but fewer than ten. The antigen remains undetermined. CDR1 is MNHEY and CDR2 is SVGAGI in the germline V gene. The CDR3 sequence is 12 residues long. The V gene lost 7 bases and the J gene lost 7 bases, with 13 bases spanning the gap. The investigators amplified TCR beta CDR3 regions from RNA transcripts. The TCR CDR3 first-round RT-PCR relied on the HTBI primer set. TCRdb re-derived calls from the multiplex PCR reads in MiXCR, one entry per CDR3 protein. The sample holds hundreds of thousands of distinct CDR3 sequences; roughly 15% are singletons and the top ten take roughly a tenth.

This sequence joins TRBV6-5 and TRBJ1-1, with D tentatively TRBD1 (6 bases). The clonotype originates from a woman under 30 with Graves' hyperthyroidism. Sequencing was performed on blood. The CDR3 protein is CASTDNRVEAFF. Here the CDR3 DNA reads TGTGCCAGCACCGACAACAGGGTTGAAGCTTTCTTT.